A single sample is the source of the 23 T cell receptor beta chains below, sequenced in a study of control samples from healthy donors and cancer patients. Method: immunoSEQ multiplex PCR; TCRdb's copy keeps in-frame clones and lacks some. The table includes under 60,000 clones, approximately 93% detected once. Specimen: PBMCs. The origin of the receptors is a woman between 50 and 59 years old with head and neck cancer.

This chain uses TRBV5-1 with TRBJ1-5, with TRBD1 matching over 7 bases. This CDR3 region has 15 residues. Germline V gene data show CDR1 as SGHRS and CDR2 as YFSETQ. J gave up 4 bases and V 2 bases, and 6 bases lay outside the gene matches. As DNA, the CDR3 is TGCGCCAGCAGCTTAACAGGGGCCACAAATCAGCCCCAGCATTTT. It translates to CASSLTGATNQPQHF.

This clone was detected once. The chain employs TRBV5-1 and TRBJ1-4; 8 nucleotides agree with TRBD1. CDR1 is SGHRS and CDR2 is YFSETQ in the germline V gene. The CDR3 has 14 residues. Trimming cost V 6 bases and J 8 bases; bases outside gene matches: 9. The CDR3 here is CASTKDRAHEKLFF. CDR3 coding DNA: TGCGCCAGCACCAAGGACAGGGCCCACGAAAAACTGTTTTTT.

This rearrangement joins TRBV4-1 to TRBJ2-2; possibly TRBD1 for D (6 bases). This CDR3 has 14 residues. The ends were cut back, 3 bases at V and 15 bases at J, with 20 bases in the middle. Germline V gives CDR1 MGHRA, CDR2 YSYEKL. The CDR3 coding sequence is TGCGCCAGCAGCCAGGGGACATCTCCCTCCCCGGTGTTTTTT. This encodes CASSQGTSPSPVFF.

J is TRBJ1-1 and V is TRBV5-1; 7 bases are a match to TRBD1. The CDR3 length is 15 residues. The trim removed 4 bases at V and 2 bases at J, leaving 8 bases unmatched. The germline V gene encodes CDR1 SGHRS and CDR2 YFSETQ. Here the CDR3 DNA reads TGCGCCAGCAGCCCCCGACAGGGCCCTAACACTGAAGCTTTCTTT. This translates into CASSPRQGPNTEAFF.

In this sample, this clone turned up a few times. The CDR3 DNA is TGTGCCAGCAGTGAACAGGATAACTATGGCTACACCTTC. It encodes CASSEQDNYGYTF. The chain combines TRBV2 with TRBJ1-2; D is undetermined. The germline V and J ends were trimmed by 2 bases and 1 base, with 5 bases remaining between them. Germline lookup yields CDR1 SNHLY and CDR2 FYNNEI. The CDR3 extends over 13 amino acids.

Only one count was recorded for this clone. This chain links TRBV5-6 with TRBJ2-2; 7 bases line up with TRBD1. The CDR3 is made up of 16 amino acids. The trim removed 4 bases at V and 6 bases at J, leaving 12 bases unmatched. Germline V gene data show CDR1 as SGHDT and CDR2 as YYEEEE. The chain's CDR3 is CASSGPGTDSAGELFF. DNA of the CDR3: TGTGCCAGCAGCGGTCCCGGGACAGATTCGGCCGGGGAGCTGTTTTTT.

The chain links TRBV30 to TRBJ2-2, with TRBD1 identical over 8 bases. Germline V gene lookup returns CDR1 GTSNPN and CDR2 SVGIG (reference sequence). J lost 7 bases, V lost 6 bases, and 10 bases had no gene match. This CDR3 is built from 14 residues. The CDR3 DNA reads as TGTGCCTGTCCCGGGACAGGCCGCGTCGGGGAGCTGTTTTTT. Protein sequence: CACPGTGRVGELFF. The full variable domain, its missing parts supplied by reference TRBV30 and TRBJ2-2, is SQTIHQWPATLVQPVGSPLSLECTVEGTSNPNLYWYRQAAGRGLQLLFYSVGIGQISSEVPQNLSASRPQDRQFILSSKKLLLSDSGFYLCACPGTGRVGELFFGEGSRLTVL.

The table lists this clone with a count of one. The DNA for the CDR3 is TGTGCCAGCAGTGATAATCAGCCCCAGCATTTT. The encoded protein is CASSDNQPQHF. The chain couples TRBV6-1 to TRBJ1-5; D remains ambiguous. The CDR3 contains 11 residues. V was clipped by 3 bases and J by 4 bases, with 1 base between them. The germline V gene encodes CDR1 MNHNS and CDR2 SASEGT.

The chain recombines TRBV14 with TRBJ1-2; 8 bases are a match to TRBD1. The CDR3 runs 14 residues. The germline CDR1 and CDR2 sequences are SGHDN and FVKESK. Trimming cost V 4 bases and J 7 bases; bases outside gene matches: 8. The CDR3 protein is CASSLGQGLSGYTF. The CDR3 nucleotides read TGTGCCAGCAGCCTAGGACAGGGATTGAGTGGCTACACCTTC.

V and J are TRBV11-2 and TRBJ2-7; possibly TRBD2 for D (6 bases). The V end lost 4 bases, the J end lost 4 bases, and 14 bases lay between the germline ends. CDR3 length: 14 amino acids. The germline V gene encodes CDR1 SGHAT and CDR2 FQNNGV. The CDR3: CASSSPRGKYEQYF. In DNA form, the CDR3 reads TGTGCCAGCAGCTCCCCTCGGGGGAAGTACGAGCAGTACTTC.

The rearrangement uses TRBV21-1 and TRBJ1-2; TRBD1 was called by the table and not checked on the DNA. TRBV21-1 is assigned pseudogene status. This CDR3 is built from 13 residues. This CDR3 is CASSTQGDYGYTF. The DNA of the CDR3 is TGTGCCAGCAGCACGCAGGGGGACTATGGCTACACCTTC.

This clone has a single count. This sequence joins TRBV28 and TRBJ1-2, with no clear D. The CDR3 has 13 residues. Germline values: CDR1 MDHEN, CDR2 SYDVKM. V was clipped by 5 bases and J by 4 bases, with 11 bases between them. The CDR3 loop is CASSRGFLYGYTF. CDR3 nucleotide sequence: TGTGCCAGCAGTAGAGGGTTCCTCTATGGCTACACCTTC.

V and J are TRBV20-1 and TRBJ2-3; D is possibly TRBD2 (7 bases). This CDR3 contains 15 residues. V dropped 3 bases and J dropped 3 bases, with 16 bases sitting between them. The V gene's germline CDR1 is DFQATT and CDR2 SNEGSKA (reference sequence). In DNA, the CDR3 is TGCAGTGCTAGTCTAGGGGCGGGGGCGACAGATACGCAGTATTTT. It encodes CSASLGAGATDTQYF.

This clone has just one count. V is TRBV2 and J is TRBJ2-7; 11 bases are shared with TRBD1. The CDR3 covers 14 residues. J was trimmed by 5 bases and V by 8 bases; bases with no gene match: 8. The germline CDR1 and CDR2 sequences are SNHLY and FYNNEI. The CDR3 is CASSQDRGLNEQYF. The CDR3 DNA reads TGTGCCAGCTCCCAGGACAGGGGGCTGAACGAGCAGTACTTC.

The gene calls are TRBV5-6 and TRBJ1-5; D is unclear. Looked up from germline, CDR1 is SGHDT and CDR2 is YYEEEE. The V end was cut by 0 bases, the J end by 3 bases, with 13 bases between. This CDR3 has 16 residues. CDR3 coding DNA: TGTGCCAGCAGCTTGGGCACCGGACGGATCAATCAGCCCCAGCATTTT. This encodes CASSLGTGRINQPQHF.

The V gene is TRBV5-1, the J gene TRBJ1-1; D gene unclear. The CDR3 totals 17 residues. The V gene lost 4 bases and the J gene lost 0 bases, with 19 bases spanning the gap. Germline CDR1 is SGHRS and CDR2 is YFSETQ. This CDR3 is CASSKDGSLILNTEAFF. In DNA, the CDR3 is TGCGCCAGCAGCAAGGACGGATCCTTAATATTGAACACTGAAGCTTTCTTT.

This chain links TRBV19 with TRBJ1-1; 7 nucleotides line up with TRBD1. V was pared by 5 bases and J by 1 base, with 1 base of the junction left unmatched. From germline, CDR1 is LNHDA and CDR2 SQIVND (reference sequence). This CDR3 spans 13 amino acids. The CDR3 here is CASSRQGNTEAFF. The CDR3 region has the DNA TGTGCCAGTAGTCGACAGGGGAACACTGAAGCTTTCTTT. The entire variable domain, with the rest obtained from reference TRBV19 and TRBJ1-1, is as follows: DGGITQSPKYLFRKEGQNVTLSCEQNLNHDAMYWYRQDPGQGLRLIYYSQIVNDFQKGDIAEGYSVSREKKESFPLTVTSAQKNPTAFYLCASSRQGNTEAFFGQGTRLTVV.

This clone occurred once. Here the CDR3 reads CASSPQGRHEQYF. CDR3 bases: TGTGCCAGCTCACCGCAGGGGAGGCACGAGCAGTACTTC. This sequence joins TRBV18 and TRBJ2-7; D possibly uses TRBD1 or TRBD2 (6 bases each). The CDR3 loop spans 13 amino acids. V was pared by 3 bases and J by 5 bases, with 11 bases between. The germline gives CDR1 KGHSH, CDR2 LQKENI.

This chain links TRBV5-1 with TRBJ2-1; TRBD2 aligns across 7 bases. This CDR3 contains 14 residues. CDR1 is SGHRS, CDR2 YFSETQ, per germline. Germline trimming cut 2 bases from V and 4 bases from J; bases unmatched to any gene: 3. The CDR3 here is CASSLAGIYNEQFF. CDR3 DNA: TGCGCCAGCAGCTTAGCGGGGATTTACAATGAGCAGTTCTTC.

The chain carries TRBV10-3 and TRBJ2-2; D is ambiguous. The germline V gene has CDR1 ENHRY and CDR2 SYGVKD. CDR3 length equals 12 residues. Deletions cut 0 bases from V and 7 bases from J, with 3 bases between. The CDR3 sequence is CAISESGGELFF. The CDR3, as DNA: TGTGCCATCAGTGAGTCGGGCGGGGAGCTGTTTTTT.

The chain's CDR3 is CASSLERTSEQYF. The CDR3 DNA sequence: TGTGCCAGCAGCTTGGAACGGACAAGCGAGCAGTACTTC. The chain links TRBV5-6 to TRBJ2-7, with TRBD1 as a possible D gene (5 bases). This CDR3 contains 13 residues. Germline-derived CDR1 and CDR2 are SGHDT and YYEEEE. Trimming left V 0 bases short and J 6 bases short, with 10 bases between.

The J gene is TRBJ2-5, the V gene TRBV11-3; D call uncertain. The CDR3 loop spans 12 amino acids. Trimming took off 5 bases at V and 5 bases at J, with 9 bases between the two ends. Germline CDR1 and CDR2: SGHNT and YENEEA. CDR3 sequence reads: CASSQLGETQYF. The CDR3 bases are TGTGCCAGCAGCCAATTAGGGGAGACCCAGTACTTC.

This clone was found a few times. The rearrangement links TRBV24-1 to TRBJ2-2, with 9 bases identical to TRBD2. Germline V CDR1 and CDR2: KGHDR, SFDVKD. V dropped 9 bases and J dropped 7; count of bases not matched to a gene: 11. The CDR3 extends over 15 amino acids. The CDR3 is CATESGRGGHGELFF. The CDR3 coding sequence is TGTGCCACCGAATCTGGGCGGGGGGGCCACGGGGAGCTGTTTTTT.